This entry lists 29 T cell receptor beta chains sequenced from one sample in a study of response to subunit inactivated influenza vaccine. TCRdb re-called the RT-PCR reads with MiXCR, one entry per CDR3 protein. The sample shows about 570,000 distinct CDR3 sequences, over 9% of them seen only once. This sample was shared with a second study, whose subject was T cells expressing NK-cell markers. This second study says: The cDNA for TCR beta came from 5'RACE template switching with UMIs.

Specimen: PBMCs from blood, collected on the day of vaccination. These receptors all stem from a man aged 50 to 59 who received an inactivated influenza vaccine.

The chain combines TRBV20-1 with TRBJ2-1; D perhaps matches TRBD1 (6 bases). Germline V gene lookup returns CDR1 DFQATT and CDR2 SNEGSKA (reference sequence). The CDR3 extends over 15 amino acids. Trimming shortened V by 1 base and J by 4 bases, and 14 bases separated the two germline ends. CDR3 region: CSARVAGALYNEQFF. In DNA, the CDR3 is TGCAGTGCTAGAGTCGCAGGGGCTCTGTACAATGAGCAGTTCTTC.

There are a few counts of this clonotype. This chain links TRBV30 with TRBJ1-2; 9 bases are a match to TRBD1. CDR1 GTSNPN and CDR2 SVGIG come from the germline V gene (reference sequence). V lost 5 bases, J lost 4 bases, and 11 bases stayed unmatched. The CDR3 has 15 residues. The DNA for the CDR3 is TGTGCCTGGGTCTGGGACAGGGCAATTACCTATGGCTACACCTTC. Translation: CAWVWDRAITYGYTF.

The J gene is TRBJ2-1, the V gene TRBV12-3 or TRBV12-4; TRBD2 aligns across 13 bases. There are 15 residues in the CDR3. The V gene end was trimmed by 3 bases and the J gene end by 9 bases; junction bases not matched to a gene: 5. The CDR3 DNA reads TGTGCCAGCAGTTTGGCTGGACTAGCGGGAGCTGAGCAGTTCTTC. This sequence encodes CASSLAGLAGAEQFF.

This clonotype was seen a handful of times. The gene calls are TRBV6-2 or TRBV6-3 and TRBJ2-3; D tentatively reads TRBD1 or TRBD2 (5 bases each). Trimming removed 5 bases from V and 0 bases from J, with 18 bases in between. This CDR3 is built from 17 residues. In germline, CDR1 is MNHEY, CDR2 SVGEGT. The CDR3 protein is CASSLPPGRQSTDTQYF. The CDR3 DNA is TGTGCCAGCAGTCTGCCACCGGGACGCCAAAGCACAGATACGCAGTATTTT.

The V and J genes are TRBV7-8 and TRBJ2-1; TRBD2 aligns across 7 bases. The V gene's germline CDR1 is SGHVS and CDR2 FQNEAQ. This CDR3 contains 17 residues. V lost 6 bases and J lost 6; bases outside the gene matches: 17. Here the CDR3 DNA reads TGTGCCAGCAGGTCCACCCCAGGACTAGTCACGGGCAATGAGCAGTTCTTC. Translation: CASRSTPGLVTGNEQFF.

The chain uses TRBV10-3 and TRBJ2-1; no reliable D call. Germline V lookup: CDR1 ENHRY, CDR2 SYGVKD. CDR3 length: 17 residues. V was cut by 0 bases and J by 2 bases, with 14 bases left in between. The CDR3 DNA reads TGTGCCATCAGTGAGTCTATCGGGCAGGAGACCTACAATGAGCAGTTCTTC. It encodes CAISESIGQETYNEQFF.

This clonotype was detected a few times. This sequence joins TRBV10-2 and TRBJ2-1; a possible D gene is TRBD1 (6 bases). V shed 6 bases and J shed 5 bases, with 11 bases lying between them. This CDR3 spans 13 amino acids. In germline, CDR1 is WSHSY, CDR2 SAAADI. CDR3 sequence reads: CASSRPGDNEQFF. CDR3 DNA sequence: TGCGCCAGCAGCCGCCCAGGGGACAATGAGCAGTTCTTC.

This clonotype was counted between two and nine times. The DNA of the CDR3 is TGTGCCAGCAGCTTAGTATCCAGGGGAAACAATGAGCAGTTCTTC. Its translation is CASSLVSRGNNEQFF. The V and J genes are TRBV7-2 and TRBJ2-1; D perhaps matches TRBD1 (6 bases). Germline V gene lookup returns CDR1 SGHTA and CDR2 FQGNSA. V shed 1 base and J shed 5 bases, with 12 bases lying between them. The CDR3 covers 15 residues.

This clonotype was seen only a few times. The chain couples TRBV19 to TRBJ2-2, with 11 positions matching TRBD2. This CDR3 contains 16 residues. The V gene end was trimmed by 6 bases and the J gene end by 7 bases; junction bases not matched to a gene: 10. The germline V gene has CDR1 LNHDA and CDR2 SQIVND (reference sequence). CDR3 amino acids: CASRSQSLAGGGELFF. DNA of the CDR3: TGTGCCAGTAGATCCCAATCCCTAGCGGGAGGCGGGGAGCTGTTTTTT.

This clonotype has a handful of counts. CDR3 in amino acids: CASGLQADTQYF. Here the CDR3 DNA reads TGCGCCAGCGGACTACAAGCAGATACGCAGTATTTT. The chain has TRBV5-1 and TRBJ2-3; maybe TRBD2 (6 bases). The CDR3 is 12 residues long. V lost 7 bases to trimming and J lost 4 bases, with 10 bases between them. Germline loops: CDR1 SGHRS, CDR2 YFSETQ.

This chain connects TRBV12-3 or TRBV12-4 to TRBJ2-5, with D perhaps being TRBD1 or TRBD2 (5 bases each). The CDR3 consists of 16 residues. Trimming took 0 bases from V and 5 from J, leaving 16 bases between them. Here the CDR3 reads CASSLARGSPGETQYF. The CDR3 nucleotides read TGTGCCAGCAGTTTAGCAAGGGGCAGTCCGGGGGAGACCCAGTACTTC.

This clonotype was detected ten times or more. This chain joins TRBV6-1 and TRBJ2-3; 7 bases are shared with TRBD2. The CDR3 contains 15 residues. V dropped 4 bases and J dropped 3; count of bases not matched to a gene: 7. Germline V gene sequence: CDR1 MNHNS, CDR2 SASEGT. The CDR3 reads CASSGGLVVTDTQYF. CDR3 DNA: TGTGCCAGCAGTGGAGGACTAGTAGTTACAGATACGCAGTATTTT.

This clonotype was recorded once. The chain has TRBV12-3 or TRBV12-4 and TRBJ2-5; D possibly corresponds to TRBD2 (5 bases). V lost 7 bases, J lost 2 bases, and 14 bases lay in between. This CDR3 is 14 amino acids long. CDR3 sequence reads: CASTTDGKQETQYF. The CDR3 DNA reads as TGTGCCAGCACGACCGACGGGAAACAAGAGACCCAGTACTTC.

This clonotype was seen many times. CDR3 in amino acids: CATSDLSEKGTGELFF. The CDR3, as DNA: TGTGCCACCAGTGATTTAAGCGAGAAGGGTACCGGGGAGCTGTTTTTT. The V and J genes are TRBV24-1 and TRBJ2-2; D gene unclear. The V end was cut by 1 base, the J end by 5 bases, with 13 bases between. CDR1 and CDR2 (germline): KGHDR, SFDVKD. The CDR3 runs 16 residues.

The CDR3 protein is CAITRASLNEQFF. CDR3 DNA sequence: TGTGCCATCACTCGAGCAAGCCTCAATGAGCAGTTCTTC. The chain is built from TRBV10-3 and TRBJ2-1; no firm D call. This CDR3 spans 13 amino acids. The V end lost 7 bases, the J end lost 6 bases, and 13 bases lay between the germline ends. CDR1 and CDR2 (germline): ENHRY, SYGVKD.

This clonotype was counted at least ten times. V usage is TRBV6-2 or TRBV6-3 and J usage is TRBJ2-1; 16 bases line up with TRBD2. Germline assignment: CDR1 MNHEY and CDR2 SVGEGT. V gave up 6 bases and J gave up 6 bases; unmatched junction bases: 14. CDR3 length equals 19 residues. CDR3 bases: TGTGCCAGCAGGCGCGGGACTAGCGGGAGGGAATACAACCCCAATGAGCAGTTCTTC. Its translation is CASRRGTSGREYNPNEQFF.

The chain employs TRBV12-3 or TRBV12-4 and TRBJ2-7, with TRBD1 matching 8 bases. Trimming cost V 6 bases and J 9 bases; bases outside gene matches: 13. This CDR3 region has 14 residues. CDR3 in DNA: TGTGCCAGCAGCCATGGACAGGGCCTAGGACGGCAGTACTTC. It encodes CASSHGQGLGRQYF.

This clonotype was counted only a few times. The J gene is TRBJ2-6, the V gene TRBV20-1; 7 bases map to TRBD1. Germline V gene sequence: CDR1 DFQATT, CDR2 SNEGSKA (reference sequence). The CDR3 runs 14 residues. After removal of 5 bases from V and 2 bases from J, the junction contained 3 bases not matched to a gene. The CDR3 DNA follows: TGCAGTGCTGACCAGGGGGCTGGGGCCAACGTCCTGACTTTC. Translating gives CSADQGAGANVLTF.

This clonotype was observed a few times. The J gene is TRBJ2-1, the V gene TRBV15; D is undetermined. V was cut by 4 bases and J by 6 bases, with 10 bases left in between. The CDR3 is 13 residues long. Germline CDR1 reads LNHNV; CDR2 reads YYDKDF (reference sequence). DNA for the CDR3: TGTGCCACCAGCACCTGGTCCCTCAATGAGCAGTTCTTC. Its translation is CATSTWSLNEQFF.

V is TRBV6-5 and J is TRBJ1-6, with a weak D call TRBD1 (5 bases). The germline V gene encodes CDR1 MNHEY and CDR2 SVGAGI. V was trimmed by 0 bases and J by 3 bases, leaving 18 bases between them. CDR3 size: 19 residues. CDR3 DNA: TGTGCCAGCAGTTACTCGTTATGGGGAGCTGGGGGCTATAATTCACCCCTCCACTTT. Protein: CASSYSLWGAGGYNSPLHF.

The V gene is TRBV3-1, the J gene TRBJ2-7; possible D gene TRBD2, 5 bases. Per the germline V gene, CDR1 is LGHDT and CDR2 is YNNKEL (reference sequence). The CDR3 is 13 amino acids. V was shortened by 1 base and J by 6 bases, with 10 bases between the two germline ends. The CDR3 is CASSQAGISEQYF. CDR3 DNA: TGTGCCAGCAGCCAAGCCGGGATTAGCGAGCAGTACTTC.

This clonotype was counted only a few times. The gene calls are TRBV7-2 and TRBJ1-6; D unresolved. Trimming left V 0 bases short and J 9 bases short, with 15 bases between. There are 16 residues in the CDR3. The germline V gene encodes CDR1 SGHTA and CDR2 FQGNSA. The CDR3 DNA sequence: TGTGCCAGCAGCTTAGCGCCCCGGGCTGAGGGTTCACCCCTCCACTTT. As protein: CASSLAPRAEGSPLHF.

The rearrangement links TRBV10-3 to TRBJ1-1; D call uncertain. CDR1 is ENHRY and CDR2 is SYGVKD in the germline V gene. V lost 6 bases and J lost 4, with 21 bases in between. The CDR3 has 16 residues. The CDR3 protein is CAISPPVGFGITEAFF. In nucleotides, the CDR3 is TGTGCCATCAGCCCCCCTGTGGGCTTCGGGATCACTGAAGCTTTCTTT.

The V and J genes are TRBV27 and TRBJ1-2; D not certain. The CDR3 is 14 amino acids. Germline CDR1 reads MNHEY; CDR2 reads SMNVEV (reference sequence). The ends were cut back, 5 bases at V and 5 bases at J, with 15 bases in the middle. CDR3 loop: CASSPLGSLYGYTF. The CDR3, as DNA: TGTGCCAGCAGTCCACTCGGGAGTTTATATGGCTACACCTTC.

This clonotype was recorded a few times. This chain uses TRBV18 with TRBJ2-2; D is unresolved. V was cut by 4 bases and J by 1 base, with 7 bases left in between. The V gene's germline CDR1 is KGHSH and CDR2 LQKENI. The CDR3 runs to 14 residues. The CDR3 sequence: CASSRNRNTGELFF. The DNA for the CDR3 is TGTGCCAGCTCACGGAACAGGAACACCGGGGAGCTGTTTTTT. Supplemented by reference TRBV18 and TRBJ2-2, the full variable domain reads NAGVMQNPRHLVRRRGQEARLRCSPMKGHSHVYWYRQLPEEGLKFMVYLQKENIIDESGMPKERFSAEFPKEGPSILRIQQVVRGDSAAYFCASSRNRNTGELFFGEGSRLTVL.

This clonotype was detected a few times. This sequence joins TRBV3-1 and TRBJ2-3; D could derive from TRBD1 or TRBD2 (6 bases each). The germline V gene encodes CDR1 LGHDT and CDR2 YNNKEL (reference sequence). The CDR3 runs 15 residues. V lost 4 bases and J lost 1, with 12 bases in between. The CDR3 region is CASSLQGGRTDTQYF. The CDR3 DNA is TGTGCCAGCAGCCTACAGGGAGGTCGCACAGATACGCAGTATTTT.

This clonotype has a single count. The V call is TRBV12-2, the J call TRBJ2-1; the table's D call of TRBD2 was not tested on the DNA. TRBV12-2 is labeled a pseudogene. CDR3 length: 14 residues. The CDR3 protein is CASRSGTSGNEQFF. Here the CDR3 DNA reads TGTGCAAGTCGCAGCGGGACTAGCGGGAATGAGCAGTTCTTC.

A few counts support this clonotype. The rearrangement links TRBV2 to TRBJ2-7; maybe TRBD2 (6 bases). Trimming stripped 10 bases from V and 5 bases from J, with 24 bases between. Germline loops: CDR1 SNHLY, CDR2 FYNNEI. The CDR3 has 15 residues. CDR3: CAIQTSRDRINEQYF. CDR3 bases: TGTGCCATCCAGACTAGTAGGGATCGTATCAACGAGCAGTACTTC. The full variable domain, its missing parts supplied by reference TRBV2 and TRBJ2-7, is EPEVTQTPSHQVTQMGQEVILRCVPISNHLYFYWYRQILGQKVEFLVSFYNNEISEKSEIFDDQFSVERPDGSNFTLKIRSTKLEDSAMYFCAIQTSRDRINEQYFGPGTRLTVT.

This clonotype was seen at least ten times. V and J are TRBV12-3 or TRBV12-4 and TRBJ2-7, with D perhaps assigned TRBD1 or TRBD2 (5 bases each). The CDR3 is 14 amino acids. V lost 6 bases and J lost 4, with 16 bases in between. The CDR3 here is CASSLRGQGYEQYF. CDR3 DNA: TGTGCCAGCAGCTTACGGGGTCAGGGTTACGAGCAGTACTTC.